Presented here are 18 T cell receptor beta chains from one specimen sequenced in a study of Tregs in tolerant kidney transplant recipients. The nonmyeloablative bone marrow transplants came from related graft donors, with transient mixed chimerism. Libraries were prepared by immunoSEQ multiplex PCR; TCRdb keeps only in-frame clonotypes and omits some of them. This sample carries about 23,000 clones, with 3.5% to 5% going to the ten biggest clones. The material was CD4+ T cells from blood (PBMCs), obtained 6 months after the transplant. The receptor source for this set is a human patient who received a combined kidney and bone marrow transplant. Some T cells may be supplied by the graft donor.

To note about this clone: The read falls 3 residues short of the CDR3 end, and the missing part is taken from the germline J gene. This chain joins TRBV11-2 and TRBJ1-1; a weak D match, TRBD1 (5 bases). The CDR3 totals 14 residues. CDR1 SGHAT and CDR2 FQNNGV come from the germline V gene. The V gene lost 4 bases and the J gene lost 4 bases, with 13 bases spanning the gap. The CDR3 DNA, read in part, is TGTGCCAGCAGCTCGAATGTGGGGGGCACTGAA. Translated, it gives CASSSNVGGTE. The full CDR3 is CASSSNVGGTEAFF.

In the case of this clone: The missing CDR3 end, 3 residues past where the read stops, is filled in from the germline J gene. The rearrangement joins TRBV7-8 to TRBJ2-5, with D maybe TRBD2 (7 bases). Germline CDR1 is SGHVS and CDR2 is FQNEAQ. The CDR3 covers 14 residues. Trimming shortened V by 4 bases and J by 4 bases, and 13 bases separated the two germline ends. Incomplete CDR3 DNA: TGTGCCAGCAGCTGGGGGCAGCGGGGAGAGACC. Protein product: CASSWGQRGET. The CDR3 reads in full as CASSWGQRGETQYF.

This CDR3 reads CSGGDSLYNTGELFF. CDR3 DNA, as far as it was read: TGCAGCGGAGGAGACAGCCTATATAACACCGGGGAG. The chain has TRBV29-1 and TRBJ2-2; possibly TRBD1 for D (5 bases). The read comes to an end 3 residues before the CDR3 does, leaving the germline J gene to fill in the end. V was pared by 7 bases and J by 2 bases, with 17 bases between. CDR3 size: 15 residues. Looked up from germline, CDR1 is SQVTM and CDR2 is ANQGSEA.

Comment on this clone: The read comes to an end 3 residues before the CDR3 does, leaving the germline J gene to fill in the end. This rearrangement joins TRBV4-1 to TRBJ2-3, with TRBD2 matching over 10 bases. J gave up 6 bases and V 0 bases, and 9 bases lay outside the gene matches. Germline V gene sequence: CDR1 MGHRA, CDR2 YSYEKL. This CDR3 contains 17 residues. The CDR3: CASSQDMALAGVDTQYF. CDR3 bases read: TGCGCCAGCAGCCAAGATATGGCCCTAGCGGGAGTTGATACG.

About this clone itself: The missing CDR3 end, 3 residues past where the read stops, is filled in from the germline J gene. The chain uses TRBV30 and TRBJ2-5; maybe TRBD1 (5 bases). The CDR3 runs 15 residues. CDR1 is GTSNPN, CDR2 SVGIG, per germline (reference sequence). V was shortened by 0 bases and J by 4 bases, with 15 bases between the two germline ends. The CDR3 loop reads CAWSVSWGRGETQYF. The CDR3 DNA, read in part, is TGTGCCTGGAGTGTAAGCTGGGGAAGGGGAGAGACC.

Comment on this clone: The read falls 3 residues short of the CDR3 end, and the missing part is taken from the germline J gene. The V gene is TRBV18, the J gene TRBJ2-7; weak D call: TRBD1 (6 bases). V was trimmed by 0 bases and J by 0 bases, leaving 9 bases between them. CDR1 and CDR2 (germline): KGHSH, LQKENI. The CDR3 runs 15 residues. The part of the CDR3 DNA that was read is TGTGCCAGCTCACCACCCTGGACAGTCTCCTACGAG. It codes for CASSPPWTVSYE. The entire CDR3 protein reads CASSPPWTVSYEQYF.

Concerning this clone: The DNA ends 3 residues before the CDR3 does, and the rest of the CDR3 is filled in from the germline J gene. The genes are TRBV20-1 and TRBJ2-1; D possibly matches TRBD1 or TRBD2 (5 bases each). Germline lookup yields CDR1 DFQATT and CDR2 SNEGSKA (reference sequence). The CDR3 covers 15 residues. V dropped 5 bases and J dropped 3 bases, with 17 bases sitting between them. The covered CDR3 bases are TGCAGTGCTCCCCCCAACCGAGGGGACTACAATGAG. Amino acids: CSAPPNRGDYNE. The full CDR3 protein is CSAPPNRGDYNEQFF.

About this clone: The CDR3 end lies 3 residues beyond the end of the read and is filled in from the germline J gene. The chain uses TRBV10-3 and TRBJ1-1, with TRBD1 matching 8 bases. Germline CDR1 is ENHRY and CDR2 is SYGVKD. Trimming at V came to 7 bases and at J to 5 bases, leaving 9 bases not matched to a gene. This CDR3 region has 14 residues. Here the CDR3 reads CAITGQGAGTEAFF. The sequenced CDR3 bases are TGTGCCATCACGGGGCAGGGGGCTGGTACTGAA.

On this clone itself: The CDR3 end lies 3 residues beyond the end of the read and is filled in from the germline J gene. This rearrangement joins TRBV5-6 to TRBJ1-2; D is perhaps TRBD1 (5 bases). The CDR3 sequence is 13 residues long. The germline V and J ends were trimmed by 6 bases and 5 bases, with 14 bases remaining between them. Per the germline V gene, CDR1 is SGHDT and CDR2 is YYEEEE. Partial CDR3 DNA: TGTGCCAGCAACGGACCGGGGGGGTATGGC. Its protein is CASNGPGGYG. The whole CDR3 region reads CASNGPGGYGYTF.

Note on this clone: From the germline J gene comes the end of the CDR3, since the read stops 3 residues before it. The chain links TRBV19 to TRBJ1-4, with TRBD1 matching over 7 bases. CDR3 length equals 13 residues. Germline CDR1 LNHDA, CDR2 SQIVND (reference sequence). Trimming removed 9 bases from V and 6 bases from J; junction bases left unmatched: 7. CDR3 in amino acids: CASSRDSHEKLFF. Partial CDR3 DNA: TGTGCCAGCAGCCGGGACAGCCATGAAAAA.

Partial CDR3 DNA: TGTGCCAGCAGCTTAGCACGGGGATCCGGAAACACC. The encoded protein is CASSLARGSGNT. The full CDR3 is CASSLARGSGNTIYF. The V gene is TRBV7-9, the J gene TRBJ1-3; D remains ambiguous. The read halts 3 residues ahead of the CDR3 end, with the missing end drawn from the germline J gene. The length of the CDR3 is 15 residues. The germline V gene has CDR1 SEHNR and CDR2 FQNEAQ (reference sequence). V lost 0 bases and J 4 bases, leaving 10 bases between the germline ends.

Remarks on this clone: A junction boundary mismatches the germline segment, possibly from a read error. The read ends 3 residues shy of where the CDR3 ends; the end is completed using the germline J gene. The chain uses TRBV29-1 and TRBJ1-1, with no clear D. There are 12 residues in the CDR3. Germline CDR1 is SQVTM and CDR2 is ANQGSEA. The chain's CDR3 is CSVDTTNTKAFF. The sequenced part of the CDR3 DNA is TGCAGCGTTGATACGACGAACACTAAA. The full variable domain, with the rest looked up from reference TRBV29-1 and TRBJ1-1, is SAVISQKPSRDICQRGTSLTIQCQVDSQVTMMFWYRQQPGQSLTLIATANQGSEATYESGFVIDKFPISRPNLTFSTLTVSNMSPEDSSIYLCSVDTTNTKAFFGQGTRLTVV.

Notes on this clone: The read gets to within 3 residues of the CDR3 end, and the germline J gene fills in the rest. This chain connects TRBV6-2 or TRBV6-3 to TRBJ1-5; a possible D gene is TRBD1 (5 bases). The CDR3 spans 14 residues. Trimming left V 4 bases short and J 2 bases short, with 9 bases between. Germline V gene sequence: CDR1 MNHEY, CDR2 SVGEGT. CDR3 bases read: TGTGCCAGCAGTTTGAGAGGGGGCAATCAGCCC. As protein: CASSLRGGNQP. The complete CDR3 reads CASSLRGGNQPQHF.

CDR3 DNA (partial): TGTGCCAGCTCACCACGGCAGGGTCTCTCCTACGAG. Its protein is CASSPRQGLSYE. The full CDR3 protein reads CASSPRQGLSYEQYF. This chain connects TRBV18 to TRBJ2-7, with a weak D call TRBD1 (5 bases). The read terminates 3 residues ahead of where the CDR3 ends, so the germline J gene completes it. The CDR3 loop spans 15 amino acids. V lost 1 base and J 0 bases, leaving 10 bases between the germline ends. CDR1 is KGHSH, CDR2 LQKENI, per germline. Full variable domain (outside the CDR3, taken from reference TRBV18 and TRBJ2-7): NAGVMQNPRHLVRRRGQEARLRCSPMKGHSHVYWYRQLPEEGLKFMVYLQKENIIDESGMPKERFSAEFPKEGPSILRIQQVVRGDSAAYFCASSPRQGLSYEQYFGPGTRLTVT.

Concerning this clone itself: The CDR3 end falls 3 residues outside the read, so it is completed with the germline J gene. This chain joins TRBV20-1 and TRBJ1-5; D is unresolved. Trimming took off 1 base at V and 1 base at J, with 5 bases between the two ends. The CDR3 is made up of 13 amino acids. Germline values: CDR1 DFQATT, CDR2 SNEGSKA (reference sequence). CDR3 DNA (partial): TGCAGTGCTAGAGGTGGCAGCAATCAGCCC. It encodes CSARGGSNQP. The whole CDR3 protein reads CSARGGSNQPQHF.

Points on this clone: The read finishes 3 residues shy of the CDR3 end, and the germline J gene is used to complete it. The rearrangement joins TRBV7-9 to TRBJ1-5, with a possible D match to TRBD1 (5 bases). Germline values: CDR1 SEHNR, CDR2 FQNEAQ (reference sequence). CDR3 length: 13 residues. Trimming removed 3 bases from V and 4 bases from J, with 7 bases in between. CDR3 in amino acids: CASSFDSNQPQHF. The part of the CDR3 DNA that was read is TGTGCCAGCAGCTTCGACAGTAATCAGCCC.

As to this clone: With the read ending 3 residues before the CDR3 end, the germline J gene is used to fill in that end. The rearrangement uses TRBV19 and TRBJ1-4, with a possible D match to TRBD1 (5 bases). V lost 0 bases and J lost 7, with 9 bases in between. The CDR3 runs to 14 residues. Germline loops: CDR1 LNHDA, CDR2 SQIVND (reference sequence). The CDR3 here is CASSIEQAGEKLFF. Incomplete CDR3 DNA: TGTGCCAGTAGTATAGAACAGGCCGGTGAAAAA. The full variable domain, with the rest looked up from reference TRBV19 and TRBJ1-4, is DGGITQSPKYLFRKEGQNVTLSCEQNLNHDAMYWYRQDPGQGLRLIYYSQIVNDFQKGDIAEGYSVSREKKESFPLTVTSAQKNPTAFYLCASSIEQAGEKLFFGSGTQLSVL.

To note about this clone: The sequenced fragment ends 3 residues before the CDR3 boundary, so the rest is inferred from the germline J gene. V usage is TRBV10-1 and J usage is TRBJ2-7; 8 positions agree with TRBD1. The V gene end was trimmed by 0 bases and the J gene end by 4 bases; junction bases not matched to a gene: 5. The CDR3 totals 15 residues. The germline CDR1 and CDR2 sequences are WNHNN and SYGVQD (reference sequence). CDR3 bases read: TGCGCCAGCAGTGAGTCCGACCGGACAGGGTACGAG. Translation gives CASSESDRTGYE. In full, the CDR3 reads CASSESDRTGYEQYF.